The T cell receptor (beta chain) described here comes from a study of blood T cell repertoires in COVID-19. At the level of the study: Both acute and convalescent COVID-19 samples were obtained from the United States, Italy and Spain. Sources were T cells, B-cell-depleted T cells, or PBMCs; the material itself was cDNA or gDNA.

As originally analysed: Amplifying reference gene primers gave estimates of nucleated cell counts. Profiled with immunoSEQ multiplex PCR; TCRdb holds only in-frame clones, not every one. The DNA gave D and trimming, while V, J and clone size come from that table. Here the sample spans fewer than 450,000 clones, under 95% being singletons. Germline CDR1 is SGHTA and CDR2 is FQGNSA. CDR3 length: 16 amino acids. With V trimmed by 5 bases and J by 0 bases, 9 bases remained unmatched. This receptor was obtained from a woman aged 18-29 years who had recovered from COVID-19. The chain links TRBV7-2 to TRBJ1-1; 7 nucleotides match TRBD1. The specimen was peripheral blood. The CDR3 DNA reads TGTGCCAGCAGCGCAGGGGGGAGTATGGTGAACACTGAAGCTTTCTTT. Encoded protein: CASSAGGSMVNTEAFF.